The 20 T cell receptor beta chains given below trace back to one sample, sequenced in a study of control samples from healthy donors and cancer patients. Sequencing was performed with immunoSEQ multiplex PCR; in TCRdb, only in-frame clones are kept and a portion is missing. Of around 200,000 clones listed, just under 95% were seen once; the top ten hold about 1.6%. The material sequenced was blood. All receptors derive from a man aged 50 to 60 in good health.

The chain employs TRBV19 and TRBJ1-3; unclear D gene. Germline loops: CDR1 LNHDA, CDR2 SQIVND (reference sequence). Trimming shortened V by 7 bases and J by 0 bases, and 10 bases separated the two germline ends. This CDR3 is built from 14 residues. Written as DNA, the CDR3 is TGTGCCAGTATCGGTGTTCTCTCTGGAAACACCATATATTTT. Residues: CASIGVLSGNTIYF. The whole variable domain, filled in from reference TRBV19 and TRBJ1-3, reads DGGITQSPKYLFRKEGQNVTLSCEQNLNHDAMYWYRQDPGQGLRLIYYSQIVNDFQKGDIAEGYSVSREKKESFPLTVTSAQKNPTAFYLCASIGVLSGNTIYFGEGSWLTVV.

This chain joins TRBV2 and TRBJ2-5; D unresolved. The CDR3 is 14 residues long. Germline loops: CDR1 SNHLY, CDR2 FYNNEI. The germline V and J ends were trimmed by 1 base and 0 bases, with 6 bases remaining between them. CDR3 in DNA: TGTGCCAGCAGTGAAGGCAGCCACCAAGAGACCCAGTACTTC. It encodes CASSEGSHQETQYF.

V and J are TRBV7-2 and TRBJ2-2; D gene ambiguous. This CDR3 is 14 amino acids long. The germline V gene has CDR1 SGHTA and CDR2 FQGNSA. Trimming removed 4 bases from V and 0 bases from J, with 6 bases in between. Here the CDR3 reads CASSYHSNTGELFF. CDR3 bases: TGTGCCAGCAGCTACCACTCGAACACCGGGGAGCTGTTTTTT.

J is TRBJ1-1 and V is TRBV15, with D possibly being TRBD1 (5 bases). This CDR3 has 19 amino acids. Trimming took 0 bases from V and 1 from J, leaving 21 bases between them. Germline CDR1 is LNHNV and CDR2 is YYDKDF (reference sequence). CDR3 sequence reads: CATSRDEGYVGIRNTEAFF. In nucleotides, the CDR3 is TGTGCCACCAGCAGAGATGAGGGGTACGTGGGCATTCGGAACACTGAAGCTTTCTTT.

This chain connects TRBV7-3 to TRBJ1-1; D is uncertain. This CDR3 has 13 residues. Germline V gives CDR1 SGHTA, CDR2 FQGTGA. V lost 1 base and J 10 bases, leaving 13 bases between the germline ends. The CDR3 DNA follows: TGTGCCAGCAGCTTAATGGAGGGCGGCCCAGCTTTCTTT. Protein: CASSLMEGGPAFF.

Turning to this clone: Other DNA sequences of this sample code for an identical CDR3. The V and J genes are TRBV10-3 and TRBJ2-7; 11 bases align to TRBD1. The CDR3 extends over 12 amino acids. The germline gives CDR1 ENHRY, CDR2 SYGVKD. With 8 bases clipped from V and 5 bases from J, the junction kept 2 bases outside the gene matches. CDR3 in DNA: TGTGCCATCGGACAGGGGGCAAACGAGCAGTACTTC. Amino acid sequence: CAIGQGANEQYF.

The chain joins TRBV9 to TRBJ1-3; no reliable D call. This CDR3 has 16 amino acids. CDR1 and CDR2 from the germline V gene are SGDLS and YYNGEE. V lost 0 bases and J lost 5, with 15 bases in between. CDR3 in amino acids: CASSVDSALVRNTIYF. CDR3 bases: TGTGCCAGCAGCGTAGACAGTGCATTAGTCCGAAACACCATATATTTT.

This clone is a singleton in its sample. This sequence joins TRBV11-2 and TRBJ1-2; possibly TRBD1 for D (5 bases). Germline lookup yields CDR1 SGHAT and CDR2 FQNNGV. The germline V and J ends were trimmed by 0 bases and 2 bases, with 10 bases remaining between them. The CDR3 has 15 residues. The CDR3, as DNA: TGTGCCAGCAGCTTAGATCTGACAGTGAACTATGGCTACACCTTC. Its translation is CASSLDLTVNYGYTF.

V and J are TRBV6-5 and TRBJ2-3; 9 bases fit TRBD1. Germline values: CDR1 MNHEY, CDR2 SVGAGI. The CDR3 length is 14 residues. The V segment lost 11 bases and the J segment 3 bases; nucleotides outside the gene matches: 9. The CDR3 nucleotides are TGTGCCGGACGTGGGGGGACAGGGACAGATACGCAGTATTTT. As protein: CAGRGGTGTDTQYF.

The V call is TRBV5-4, the J call TRBJ1-2; TRBD1 matches at 7 bases. J lost 1 base, V lost 2 bases, and 8 bases had no gene match. CDR3 length: 16 amino acids. Germline V gene sequence: CDR1 SGHNT, CDR2 YYREEE (reference sequence). CDR3 DNA sequence: TGTGCCAGCAGCTTATCCAGGACAGGCAGTAACTATGGCTACACCTTC. Residues: CASSLSRTGSNYGYTF.

This chain links TRBV29-1 with TRBJ1-2; no clear D gene. This CDR3 comprises 15 residues. Deletions cut 3 bases from V and 8 bases from J, with 22 bases between. Per germline, CDR1 SQVTM and CDR2 ANQGSEA. CDR3 sequence: CSVDSPDPRYYGYTF. The CDR3 DNA follows: TGCAGCGTTGACAGTCCAGACCCTAGATATTACGGCTACACCTTC. The complete variable domain, with remaining parts taken from reference TRBV29-1 and TRBJ1-2, reads SAVISQKPSRDICQRGTSLTIQCQVDSQVTMMFWYRQQPGQSLTLIATANQGSEATYESGFVIDKFPISRPNLTFSTLTVSNMSPEDSSIYLCSVDSPDPRYYGYTFGSGTRLTVV.

V and J are TRBV5-1 and TRBJ1-4, with TRBD1 as a possible D gene (5 bases). The length of the CDR3 is 15 residues. From germline, CDR1 is SGHRS and CDR2 YFSETQ. Trimming cost V 5 bases and J 7 bases, with 18 bases left between them. The CDR3 loop is CASSSVVDGGEKLFF. The CDR3 bases are TGCGCCAGCAGTAGTGTTGTGGATGGGGGTGAAAAACTGTTTTTT.

This sequence joins TRBV7-9 and TRBJ1-2, with a weak D call TRBD1 (6 bases). V lost 8 bases and J 2 bases, leaving 12 bases between the germline ends. The CDR3 is 13 amino acids. CDR1 SEHNR and CDR2 FQNEAQ come from the germline V gene (reference sequence). The CDR3 spells CASASGQNYGYTF. The CDR3 DNA sequence: TGTGCCAGCGCCTCCGGACAGAACTATGGCTACACCTTC.

The CDR3 reads CASSLPGPEQETQYF. CDR3 DNA: TGTGCCAGCAGTTTACCGGGACCCGAGCAAGAGACCCAGTACTTC. V gene TRBV6-2 or TRBV6-3 combines with J gene TRBJ2-5, with D perhaps TRBD1 or TRBD2 (5 bases each). V was pared by 4 bases and J by 2 bases, with 14 bases between. CDR3 size: 15 residues. Germline V lookup: CDR1 MNHEY, CDR2 SVGEGT.

In regard to this clone: This sample includes further DNA sequences coding for the same CDR3. The V gene is TRBV6-5, the J gene TRBJ2-5; 9 positions match TRBD1. CDR1 is MNHEY, CDR2 SVGAGI, per germline. The CDR3 runs to 13 residues. V trimming: 8 bases; J trimming: 3 bases; junction bases outside the gene matches: 4. The DNA for the CDR3 is TGTGCCAGCTCGAGGGACAGGGAAGAGACCCAGTACTTC. The encoded protein is CASSRDREETQYF.

This clone turned up a few times. The V gene is TRBV3-1 (or the pseudogene TRBV3-2), the J gene TRBJ2-7; 8 positions match TRBD1. CDR1 is LGHDT and CDR2 is YNNKEL in the germline V gene (reference sequence). V was clipped by 4 bases and J by 6 bases; unmatched bases: 5. This CDR3 comprises 13 residues. For the CDR3, the DNA is TGTGCCAGCAGCCGACAGGGGTTCGGCGAGCAGTACTTC. The encoded protein is CASSRQGFGEQYF.

J is TRBJ2-2 and V is TRBV6-4; 8 nucleotides match TRBD2. V dropped 6 bases and J dropped 1; count of bases not matched to a gene: 1. The CDR3 totals 14 residues. Per the germline V gene, CDR1 is MRHNA and CDR2 is SNTAGT. The CDR3 DNA reads TGTGCCAGCAGCACTAGCGGGAACACCGGGGAGCTGTTTTTT. Encoded protein: CASSTSGNTGELFF.

This chain uses TRBV4-1 with TRBJ2-5; possibly TRBD1 or TRBD2 for D (7 bases each). Per germline, CDR1 MGHRA and CDR2 YSYEKL. The CDR3 totals 15 residues. Trimming cost V 3 bases and J 9 bases, with 20 bases left between them. The CDR3 DNA is TGCGCCAGCAGCCACCCGGGACAGCTCCGGGAGGCCCAGTACTTC. It is translated as CASSHPGQLREAQYF.

This clone was observed once. The junction does not match germline at one end; this may be a read error. CDR3 sequence (DNA): TGTGCCAGCAGTTATTCTCAGGGGGTTACAGATTTT. It specifies CASSYSQGVTDF. The V and J genes are TRBV28 and TRBJ1-5; 7 bases agree with TRBD1. Germline lookup yields CDR1 MDHEN and CDR2 SYDVKM. CDR3 length: 12 residues.

The V and J genes are TRBV11-2 and TRBJ1-1; D remains ambiguous. The V end lost 5 bases, the J end lost 0 bases, and 13 bases lay between the germline ends. Germline V lookup: CDR1 SGHAT, CDR2 FQNNGV. This CDR3 contains 15 residues. The CDR3 loop is CASSPSSGMNTEAFF. Written as DNA, the CDR3 is TGTGCCAGCAGCCCTAGTAGTGGAATGAACACTGAAGCTTTCTTT. Based on the CDR3 plus reference TRBV11-2 and TRBJ1-1, the full variable domain is EAGVAQSPRYKIIEKRQSVAFWCNPISGHATLYWYQQILGQGPKLLIQFQNNGVVDDSQLPKDRFSAERLKGVDSTLKIQPAKLEDSAVYLCASSPSSGMNTEAFFGQGTRLTVV.